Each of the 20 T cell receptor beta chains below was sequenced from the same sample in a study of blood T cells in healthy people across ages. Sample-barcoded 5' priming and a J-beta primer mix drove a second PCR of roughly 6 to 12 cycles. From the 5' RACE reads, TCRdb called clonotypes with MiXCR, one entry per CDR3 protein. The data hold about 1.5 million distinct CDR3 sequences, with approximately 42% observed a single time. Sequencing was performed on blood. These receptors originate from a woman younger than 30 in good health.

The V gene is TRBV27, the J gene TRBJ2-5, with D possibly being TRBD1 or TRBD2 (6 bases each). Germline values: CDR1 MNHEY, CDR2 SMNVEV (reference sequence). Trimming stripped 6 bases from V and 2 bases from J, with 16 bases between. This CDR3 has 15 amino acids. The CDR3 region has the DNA TGTGCCAGCAGGGAGGGGGTCAGCAGTCAAGAGACCCAGTACTTC. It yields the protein CASREGVSSQETQYF.

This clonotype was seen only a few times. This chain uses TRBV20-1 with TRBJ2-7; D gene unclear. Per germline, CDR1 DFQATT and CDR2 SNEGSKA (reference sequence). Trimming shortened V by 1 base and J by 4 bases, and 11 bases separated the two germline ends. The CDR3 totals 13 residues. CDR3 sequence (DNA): TGCAGTGCTAGAGTGCCGTGGGGTTACGAGCAGTACTTC. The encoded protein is CSARVPWGYEQYF.

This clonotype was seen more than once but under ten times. CDR3 amino acids: CSASKGGRAFF. The CDR3 DNA sequence: TGCAGTGCATCCAAGGGAGGGAGGGCTTTCTTT. V and J are TRBV20-1 and TRBJ1-1; D ambiguous. V gave up 6 bases and J gave up 11 bases, with 16 bases separating them. The CDR3 loop spans 11 amino acids. Germline lookup yields CDR1 DFQATT and CDR2 SNEGSKA (reference sequence).

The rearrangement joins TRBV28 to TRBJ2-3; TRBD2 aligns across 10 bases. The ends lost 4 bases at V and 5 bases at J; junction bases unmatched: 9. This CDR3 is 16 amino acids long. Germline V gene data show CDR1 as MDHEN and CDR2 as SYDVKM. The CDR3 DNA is TGTGCCAGCAGTTCCGGGGGGGGGACTAGCGTAGATACGCAGTATTTT. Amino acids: CASSSGGGTSVDTQYF.

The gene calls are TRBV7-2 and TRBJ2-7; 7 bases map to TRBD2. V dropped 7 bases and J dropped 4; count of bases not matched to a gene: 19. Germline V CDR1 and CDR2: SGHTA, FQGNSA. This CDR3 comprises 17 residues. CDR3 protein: CASTHDLTRDGRYEQYF. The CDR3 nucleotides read TGTGCCAGCACCCACGATCTTACAAGAGACGGGAGGTACGAGCAGTACTTC.

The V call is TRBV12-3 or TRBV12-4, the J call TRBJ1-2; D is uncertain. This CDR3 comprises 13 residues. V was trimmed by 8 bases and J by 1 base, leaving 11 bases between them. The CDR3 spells CASLPGSNYGYTF. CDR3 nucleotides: TGTGCCAGCCTCCCAGGCAGTAACTATGGCTACACCTTC.

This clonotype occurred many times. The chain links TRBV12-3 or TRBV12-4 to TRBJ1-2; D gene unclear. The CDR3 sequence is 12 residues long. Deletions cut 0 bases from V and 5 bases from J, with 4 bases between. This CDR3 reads CASSLAEYGYTF. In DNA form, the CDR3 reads TGTGCCAGCAGTTTAGCAGAGTATGGCTACACCTTC.

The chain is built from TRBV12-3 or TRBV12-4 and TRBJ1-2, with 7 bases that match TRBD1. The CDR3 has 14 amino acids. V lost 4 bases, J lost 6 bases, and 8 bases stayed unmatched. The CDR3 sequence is CASSSWEGADGYTF. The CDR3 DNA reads TGTGCCAGCAGTTCTTGGGAGGGGGCAGATGGCTACACCTTC.

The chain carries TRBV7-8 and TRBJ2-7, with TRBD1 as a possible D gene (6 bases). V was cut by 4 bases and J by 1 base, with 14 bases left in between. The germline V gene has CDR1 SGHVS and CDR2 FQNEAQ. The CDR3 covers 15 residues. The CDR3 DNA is TGTGCCAGCAGCTCCCCGACAGGATCTTCCTACGAGCAGTACTTC. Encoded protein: CASSSPTGSSYEQYF. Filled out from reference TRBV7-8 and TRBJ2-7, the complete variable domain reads GAGVSQSPRYKVAKRGQDVALRCDPISGHVSLFWYQQALGQGPEFLTYFQNEAQLDKSGLPSDRFFAERPEGSVSTLKIQRTQQEDSAVYLCASSSPTGSSYEQYFGPGTRLTVT.

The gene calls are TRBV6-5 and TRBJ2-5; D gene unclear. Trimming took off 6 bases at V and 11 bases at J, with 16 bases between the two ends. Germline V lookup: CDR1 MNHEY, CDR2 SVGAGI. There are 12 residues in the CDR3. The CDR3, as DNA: TGTGCCAGCAGACCCCCCGGGCTGCCTCAGTACTTC. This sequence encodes CASRPPGLPQYF.

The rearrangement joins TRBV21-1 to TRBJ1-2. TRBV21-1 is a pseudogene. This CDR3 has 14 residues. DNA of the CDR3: TGTGCCAGCGGGAGGCAGGTTAGGGACTATGGCTACACCTTC. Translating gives CASGRQVRDYGYTF.

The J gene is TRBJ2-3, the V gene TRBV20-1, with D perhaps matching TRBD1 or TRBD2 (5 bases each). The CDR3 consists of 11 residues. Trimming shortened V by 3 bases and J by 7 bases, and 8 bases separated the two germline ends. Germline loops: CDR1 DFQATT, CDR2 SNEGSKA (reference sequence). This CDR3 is CSASEGHTQYF. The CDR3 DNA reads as TGCAGTGCTAGCGAGGGACATACGCAGTATTTT.

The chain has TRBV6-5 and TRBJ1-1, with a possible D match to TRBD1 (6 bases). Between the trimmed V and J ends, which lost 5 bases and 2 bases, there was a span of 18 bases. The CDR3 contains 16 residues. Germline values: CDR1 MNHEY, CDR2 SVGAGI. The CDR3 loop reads CASSPPRGGINTEAFF. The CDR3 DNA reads TGTGCCAGCAGTCCCCCTAGAGGGGGGATAAACACTGAAGCTTTCTTT.

CDR3 sequence: CASSPLRVGVDEQFF. The CDR3 nucleotides read TGTGCCAGCAGCCCCCTTCGAGTTGGGGTCGATGAGCAGTTCTTC. This chain joins TRBV6-4 and TRBJ2-1; D not certain. V lost 6 bases and J lost 8, with 20 bases in between. Germline CDR1 MRHNA, CDR2 SNTAGT. CDR3 length equals 15 residues.

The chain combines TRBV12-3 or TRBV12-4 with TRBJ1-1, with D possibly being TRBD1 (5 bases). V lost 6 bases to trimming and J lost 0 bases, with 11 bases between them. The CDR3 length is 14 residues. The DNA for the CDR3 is TGTGCCAGCAGCAGGACACATTTGAACACTGAAGCTTTCTTT. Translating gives CASSRTHLNTEAFF.

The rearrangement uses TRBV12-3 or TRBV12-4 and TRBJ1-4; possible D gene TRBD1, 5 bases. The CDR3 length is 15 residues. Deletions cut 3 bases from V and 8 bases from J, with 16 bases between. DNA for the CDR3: TGTGCCAGCAGTTTGTCGGGCAGGGCGAAGGAAAAACTGTTTTTT. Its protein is CASSLSGRAKEKLFF.

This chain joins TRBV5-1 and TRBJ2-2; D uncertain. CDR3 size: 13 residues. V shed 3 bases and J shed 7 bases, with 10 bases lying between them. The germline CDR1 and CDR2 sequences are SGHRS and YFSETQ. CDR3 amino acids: CASSYDTNGELFF. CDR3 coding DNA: TGCGCCAGCAGCTACGACACCAACGGGGAGCTGTTTTTT.

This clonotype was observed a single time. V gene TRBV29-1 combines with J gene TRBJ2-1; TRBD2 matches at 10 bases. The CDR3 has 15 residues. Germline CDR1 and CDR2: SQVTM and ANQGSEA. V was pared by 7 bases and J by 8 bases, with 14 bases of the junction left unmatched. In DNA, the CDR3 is TGCAGCGCCAGGACTAGCGGAGCACCGGGTGATGAGCAGTTCTTC. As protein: CSARTSGAPGDEQFF.

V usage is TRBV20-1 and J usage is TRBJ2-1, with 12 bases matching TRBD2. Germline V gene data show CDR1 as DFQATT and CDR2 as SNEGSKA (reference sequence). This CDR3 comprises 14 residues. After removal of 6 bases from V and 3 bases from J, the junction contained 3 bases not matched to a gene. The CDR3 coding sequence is TGCAGTGCGGGACTAGCGGGTCTCTACAATGAGCAGTTCTTC. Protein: CSAGLAGLYNEQFF.

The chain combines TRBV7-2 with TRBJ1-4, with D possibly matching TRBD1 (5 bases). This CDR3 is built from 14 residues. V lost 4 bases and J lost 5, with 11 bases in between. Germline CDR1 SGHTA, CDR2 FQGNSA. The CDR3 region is CASSWDQGNEKLFF. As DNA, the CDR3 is TGTGCCAGCAGCTGGGACCAAGGGAATGAAAAACTGTTTTTT.